This T cell receptor (beta chain) was captured in a study of OX40 agonist ivuxolimab in advanced cancers. As for the study in general: Intravenous ivuxolimab was administered to patients every 2 weeks at 0.01 to 10 mg/kg. Prior checkpoint blockade (anti-PD-1, anti-PD-L1 or anti-CTLA-4) was permitted; approximately 40% had it. Cohort: approximately 83% men, mean age about 60, aged roughly 23 to 79.

Autoimmune disease history or systemic immunosuppression disqualified patients. Looked up from germline, CDR1 is WSHSY and CDR2 is SAAADI. There are 14 residues in the CDR3. Trimming pared 3 bases from V and 9 bases from J, leaving 18 bases between. Profiling relied on immunoSEQ multiplex PCR, and the TCRdb table lists in-frame clones only, not all of them. The repertoire includes roughly 71,000 clones, about 90% of them detected once, and roughly 14% sits in the top ten. V and J are TRBV10-2 and TRBJ2-7, with a tentative D call TRBD2 (6 bases). This TCR was sampled from an adult with an advanced solid tumor such as melanoma, head and neck, liver or kidney cancer. The sequencing here drew on CD4+ or CD8+ T cells sorted from blood, taken in a trial of the OX40 agonist ivuxolimab. DNA for the CDR3: TGCGCCAGCAGTGACGGGGGTGGGTCTTTGGGGCAGTACTTC. It specifies CASSDGGGSLGQYF.